These T cell receptor beta chains were read from a single sample in a study of OX40 agonist ivuxolimab in advanced cancers. TCRdb keeps only in-frame clones here, not all; method: immunoSEQ multiplex PCR. The repertoire holds approximately 12,000 clones, with 69% as singletons. This material consisted of CD4+ or CD8+ T cells sorted from blood, taken in a trial of the OX40 agonist ivuxolimab. These receptor sequences come from an adult with an advanced solid tumor such as melanoma, head and neck, liver or kidney cancer. Each CDR3 is given with its conserved first and last residue. The order of the fields is CDR3 DNA, CDR3 protein, clone size, J gene, V gene, D gene. A D gene is named only where the DNA matches it firmly. Expanded clones get a size class; other rows say once, few or many, or leave the size out.

DNA: TGTGCCTTACACAAGGGGAAGCATACAATCGCAACTAATGAAAAACTGTTTTTT
CDR3: CALHKGKHTIATNEKLFF
size: NA
J: TRBJ1-4
V: TRBV19
D: NA

DNA: TGTGCCATCAGTGAGCCGGGAGGAAACACTGAAGCTTTCTTT
CDR3: CAISEPGGNTEAFF
size: NA
J: TRBJ1-1
V: TRBV10-3
D: NA

DNA: TGCGCCAGCAGCCAAGATAGGGCGAACAATCAGCCCCAGCATTTT
CDR3: CASSQDRANNQPQHF
size: few
J: TRBJ1-5
V: TRBV4-3
D: NA

DNA: TGTGCCAGCAGCTTAGAGGCGAGGAGCTCCTACAATGAGCAGTTCTTC
CDR3: CASSLEARSSYNEQFF
size: once
J: TRBJ2-1
V: TRBV7-8
D: NA

DNA: TGTGCCAGCAGCCTCGGGACGGACTACGAGCAGTACTTC
CDR3: CASSLGTDYEQYF
size: NA
J: TRBJ2-7
V: TRBV27
D: NA

DNA: TGTGCCAGCACAAGGACAGGGAATGATATAAATGGCTACACCTTC
CDR3: CASTRTGNDINGYTF
size: NA
J: TRBJ1-2
V: TRBV6-5
D: TRBD1

DNA: TGCGCCAGCAGCCAGGGGGACAGGGTGGAGACCCAGTACTTC
CDR3: CASSQGDRVETQYF
size: NA
J: TRBJ2-5
V: TRBV4-1
D: TRBD1

DNA: TGTGCCAGCAGCCAAGATCAGTCGGAGGGTTTGTGGGGAAACACCATATATTTT
CDR3: CASSQDQSEGLWGNTIYF
size: NA
J: TRBJ1-3
V: TRBV4-2
D: NA

DNA: TGTGCCAGTAGTATAGATTTGGGGGCTGGCTCCTACGAGCAGTACTTC
CDR3: CASSIDLGAGSYEQYF
size: NA
J: TRBJ2-7
V: TRBV19
D: NA

DNA: TGTGCCAGTAGTATAATAGGGGTCGGGTATCAGCCCCAGCATTTT
CDR3: CASSIIGVGYQPQHF
size: NA
J: TRBJ1-5
V: TRBV19
D: NA

DNA: TGTGCCAGCAGTGAGGGACAGGGCCACGAGCAGTACTTC
CDR3: CASSEGQGHEQYF
size: NA
J: TRBJ2-7
V: TRBV6-1
D: TRBD1

DNA: TGTGCCAGCAGCTGGGGGACAGGGATCCACGAGCAGTACTTC
CDR3: CASSWGTGIHEQYF
size: NA
J: TRBJ2-7
V: TRBV7-9
D: TRBD1

DNA: TGTGCCAGCAGCCAGGGGTCCACCGAGCAGTACTTC
CDR3: CASSQGSTEQYF
size: NA
J: TRBJ2-7
V: TRBV5-6
D: NA

DNA: TGTGCCAGCAGCTTGGCCGGGAACACCGGGGAGCTGTTTTTT
CDR3: CASSLAGNTGELFF
size: NA
J: TRBJ2-2
V: TRBV5-4
D: NA

DNA: TGCGCCAGCAGCTTTACAGGGGGCGCAGATGAAAAACTGTTTTTT
CDR3: CASSFTGGADEKLFF
size: medium-sized
J: TRBJ1-4
V: TRBV5-1
D: TRBD1